This T cell receptor beta chain came from a study of shared clonotypes between healthy human individuals. The study's findings and limits: Rarefaction exposed incomplete sorted-subset sequencing despite large depth.

Only one count was recorded for this clone. What it binds is not known. Splitting the CD4+ cells yielded a CD45RA+ naive subset and a CD45RA-negative memory subset. This table comes from immunoSEQ multiplex PCR, and its TCRdb copy is limited to in-frame clones, with some not included. In the table there are fewer than 1.4 million clones, more than 75% of which are singletons. This TCR was recovered from a young man in good health. Some clones in this sample may be carry-over from other donors' samples. Input material: memory CD4+ T cells from PBMCs. The subset was: CD45RA-negative fraction.

The CDR3 sequence: CASSLDPSLGQFF. The CDR3 region has the DNA TGCGCCAGCAGCCTCGACCCTAGCCTGGGGCAGTTCTTC. The chain couples TRBV5-1 to TRBJ2-1; weak D call: TRBD2 (5 bases). In germline, CDR1 is SGHRS, CDR2 YFSETQ. The CDR3 extends over 13 amino acids. The V and J ends lost 4 bases and 12 bases respectively, with 17 bases between them.